This T cell receptor beta chain was recovered during a study of blood T cells in healthy people across ages. The germline V gene has CDR1 DFQATT and CDR2 SNEGSKA (reference sequence). Trimming took off 5 bases at V and 3 bases at J, with 14 bases between the two ends. This CDR3 is built from 13 residues. Primers used in a second PCR of about 6 to 11 cycles were a sample-barcoded 5' primer and a J-beta primer mix. Every individual sample yielded 2.5 million or more paired-end reads (each containing CDR3). TCRdb processed the 5' RACE reads anew with MiXCR; each CDR3 protein has one entry. The repertoire has some 700,000 distinct CDR3 sequences, about 20% of them found once; the top ten carry around a fifth.

This sequence originates from a man in his 70s in good health. Material for sequencing was blood. The V and J genes are TRBV20-1 and TRBJ2-7; TRBD2 is a possible D gene (5 bases). The CDR3 here is CSAAESGIYEQYF. CDR3 nucleotides: TGCAGTGCTGCGGAATCCGGGATCTACGAGCAGTACTTC.